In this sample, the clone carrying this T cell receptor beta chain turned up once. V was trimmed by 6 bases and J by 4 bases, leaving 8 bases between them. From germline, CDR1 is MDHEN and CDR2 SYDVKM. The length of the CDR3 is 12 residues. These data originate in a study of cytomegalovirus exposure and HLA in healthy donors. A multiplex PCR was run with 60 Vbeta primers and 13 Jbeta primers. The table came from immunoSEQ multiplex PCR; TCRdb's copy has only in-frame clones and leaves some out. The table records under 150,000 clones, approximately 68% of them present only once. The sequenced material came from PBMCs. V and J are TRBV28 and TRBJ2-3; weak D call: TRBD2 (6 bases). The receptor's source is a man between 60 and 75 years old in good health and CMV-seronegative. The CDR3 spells CASRTGADTQYF. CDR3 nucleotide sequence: TGTGCCAGCAGAACGGGAGCAGATACGCAGTATTTT.